This T cell receptor beta chain originates from a study of blood T cell repertoires in COVID-19. In the study overall: In each case, the material was cDNA or gDNA derived from T cells, B-cell-depleted T cells, or PBMCs.

Deletions cut 1 base from V and 0 bases from J, with 9 bases between. Germline V CDR1 and CDR2: LNHNV, YYDKDF (reference sequence). CDR3 length equals 16 residues. Study members were between about 18 and 90 years old and lived in roughly 24 US regions. Cohort 3 recovery required two negative PCRs, clearance, or symptom resolution. The repertoire was sequenced with immunoSEQ multiplex PCR; TCRdb's copy has only in-frame clones and lacks some. In the table there are about 100,000 clones, approximately 83% of which are singletons. The V gene is TRBV15, the J gene TRBJ1-4, with D unresolved. This receptor was taken from a woman between 45 and 65 years old who had recovered from COVID-19. The sample was PBMCs or T cells enriched from blood (not recorded which). The CDR3 spells CATSRAQEATNEKLFF. In DNA form, the CDR3 reads TGTGCCACCAGCAGAGCCCAGGAAGCAACTAATGAAAAACTGTTTTTT.